Below, one T cell receptor (beta chain) is given with its context. Its antigen is undetermined. The sample comes from a study of CD8 T cells in ankylosing spondylitis. TCR beta libraries were made by quantitative 5'-RACE with molecular barcodes. MiXCR was run by TCRdb on the 5' RACE reads, yielding one entry per CDR3 protein. The profile covers more than 150,000 distinct CDR3 sequences, with roughly 13% appearing a single time and about 17% taken by the ten largest. Study-wide points: Matched ankylosing spondylitis synovial fluid reportedly showed significant enrichment of disease-linked clones.

This clonotype was sampled from a male donor with ankylosing spondylitis or in good health (not recorded which). Specimen: blood, either unsorted or a sorted T cell fraction (not recorded which).

CDR3 in DNA: TGCGCCAGCAGCTCCGACCCCCATCCTGGGGCCAACGTCCTGACTTTC. Protein: CASSSDPHPGANVLTF. The chain combines TRBV4-1 with TRBJ2-6; D is uncertain. The CDR3 runs to 16 residues. V was shortened by 5 bases and J by 2 bases, with 13 bases between the two germline ends. Looked up from germline, CDR1 is MGHRA and CDR2 is YSYEKL.